This T cell receptor (beta chain) was recorded in a study of T cells in Graves' hyperthyroidism and ophthalmopathy. Study-wide findings and caveats: Ophthalmopathy cases were set apart from stable hyperthyroidism by a 13 V-J model.

Subjects with ophthalmopathy showed a Clinical Activity Score no lower than 3, a NOSPECS grade no lower than 4, and a duration shorter than 3 months. PBMCs stemmed from less than 13 ml fresh peripheral blood. This clonotype was detected many times. The antigen is unknown. This may stem from a read error, because a much larger clone lies one nucleotide away. RNA transcripts were the template for amplifying TCR beta CDR3 regions. The study used the HTBI primer set for a first-round RT-PCR of the TCR CDR3. TCRdb passed the multiplex PCR reads through MiXCR, listing each CDR3 protein once. Here the sample spans roughly 380,000 distinct CDR3 sequences, 15% to 20% being singletons. CDR1 and CDR2 from the germline V gene are MNHNS and SASEGT. The CDR3 length is 13 residues. J gave up 5 bases and V 6 bases, and 6 bases lay outside the gene matches.

The chain joins TRBV6-1 to TRBJ2-7; TRBD1 matches at 8 bases. The sample comprised blood. The receptor comes from a woman between 40 and 50 years old with Graves' ophthalmopathy. The CDR3 DNA reads TGTGCCAGCAGACGGGGACAGGTCCACGAGCAGTACTTC. Its protein product is CASRRGQVHEQYF.